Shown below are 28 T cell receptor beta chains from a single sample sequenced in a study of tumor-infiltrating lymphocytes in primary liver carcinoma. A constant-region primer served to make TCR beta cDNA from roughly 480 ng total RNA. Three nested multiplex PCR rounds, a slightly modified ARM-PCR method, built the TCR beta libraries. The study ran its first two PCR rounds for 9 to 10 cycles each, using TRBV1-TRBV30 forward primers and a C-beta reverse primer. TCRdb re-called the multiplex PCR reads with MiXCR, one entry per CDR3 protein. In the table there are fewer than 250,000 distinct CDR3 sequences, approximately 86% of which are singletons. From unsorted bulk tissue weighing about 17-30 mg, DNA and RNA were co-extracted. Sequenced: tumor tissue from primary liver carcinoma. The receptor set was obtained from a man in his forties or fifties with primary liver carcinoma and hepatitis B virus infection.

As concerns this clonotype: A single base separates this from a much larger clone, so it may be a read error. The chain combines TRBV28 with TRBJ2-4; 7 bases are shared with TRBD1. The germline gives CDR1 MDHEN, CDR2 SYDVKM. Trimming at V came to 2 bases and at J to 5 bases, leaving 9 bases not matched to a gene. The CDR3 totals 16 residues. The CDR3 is CASSLVCRQGQNIQYF. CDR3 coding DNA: TGTGCCAGCAGTTTAGTTTGCAGACAGGGCCAAAACATTCAGTACTTC.

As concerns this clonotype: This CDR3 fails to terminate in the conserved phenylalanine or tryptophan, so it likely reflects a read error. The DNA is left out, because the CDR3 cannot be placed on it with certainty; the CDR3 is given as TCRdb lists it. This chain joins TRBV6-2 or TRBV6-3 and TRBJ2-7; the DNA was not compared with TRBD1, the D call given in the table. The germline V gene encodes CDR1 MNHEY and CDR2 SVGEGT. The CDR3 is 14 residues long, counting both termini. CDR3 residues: CASSLRDKAHEQYS.

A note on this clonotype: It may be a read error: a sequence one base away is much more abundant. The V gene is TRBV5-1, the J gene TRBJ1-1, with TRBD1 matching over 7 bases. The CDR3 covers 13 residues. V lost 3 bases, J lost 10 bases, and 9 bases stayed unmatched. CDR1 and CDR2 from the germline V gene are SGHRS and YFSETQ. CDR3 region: CASSYRQGSLAFF. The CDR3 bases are TGCGCCAGCAGCTACAGACAGGGCTCGTTAGCTTTCTTT.

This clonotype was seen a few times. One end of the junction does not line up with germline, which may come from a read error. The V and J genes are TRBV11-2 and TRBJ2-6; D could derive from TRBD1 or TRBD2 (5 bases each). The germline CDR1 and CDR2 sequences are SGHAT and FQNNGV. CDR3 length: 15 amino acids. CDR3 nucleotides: TGTGTCACCCAGCGGCCCCGCTCTGGGGCCAACATCCTGACTTTC. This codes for CVTQRPRSGANILTF. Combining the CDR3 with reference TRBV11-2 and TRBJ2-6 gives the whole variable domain EAGVAQSPRYKIIEKRQSVAFWCNPISGHATLYWYQQILGQGPKLLIQFQNNGVVDDSQLPKDRFSAERLKGVDSTLKIQPAKLEDSAVYLCVTQRPRSGANILTFGAGSRLTVL.

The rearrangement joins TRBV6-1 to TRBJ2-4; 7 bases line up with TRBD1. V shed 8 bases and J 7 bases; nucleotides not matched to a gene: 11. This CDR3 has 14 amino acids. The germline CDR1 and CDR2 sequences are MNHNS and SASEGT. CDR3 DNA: TGTGCCAGCGGTGCACAGGGGACGCATAACATTCAGTACTTC. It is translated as CASGAQGTHNIQYF.

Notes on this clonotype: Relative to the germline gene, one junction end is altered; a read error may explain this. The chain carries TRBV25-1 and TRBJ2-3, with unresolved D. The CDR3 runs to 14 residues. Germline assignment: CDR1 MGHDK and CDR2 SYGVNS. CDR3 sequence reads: CANSPGLMGDTQYF. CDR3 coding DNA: TGTGCCAACAGTCCCGGCCTTATGGGAGATACGCAGTATTTT.

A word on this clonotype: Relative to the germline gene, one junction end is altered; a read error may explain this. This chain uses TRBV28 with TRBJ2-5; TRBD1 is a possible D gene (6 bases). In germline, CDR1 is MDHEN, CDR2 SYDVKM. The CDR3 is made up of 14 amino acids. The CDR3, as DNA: TGTGCTAGCACCATAGGGGGTTTTGAGGAGACCCAGTACTTC. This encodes CASTIGGFEETQYF.

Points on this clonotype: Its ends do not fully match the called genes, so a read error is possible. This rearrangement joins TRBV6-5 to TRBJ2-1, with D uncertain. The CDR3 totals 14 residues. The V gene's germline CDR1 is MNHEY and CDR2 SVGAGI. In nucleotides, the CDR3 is TGTGTCAGCAGCCCTCGGCCCAGCTTTGGTGAGCGGTTCTTC. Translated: CVSSPRPSFGERFF.

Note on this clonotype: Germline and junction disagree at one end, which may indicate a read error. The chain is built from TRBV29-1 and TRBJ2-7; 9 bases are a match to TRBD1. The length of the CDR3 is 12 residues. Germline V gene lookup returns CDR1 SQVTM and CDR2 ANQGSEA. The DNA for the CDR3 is TGCAGCGGGGGACAGGGTGTAGGGGAGCAGAACTTC. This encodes CSGGQGVGEQNF.

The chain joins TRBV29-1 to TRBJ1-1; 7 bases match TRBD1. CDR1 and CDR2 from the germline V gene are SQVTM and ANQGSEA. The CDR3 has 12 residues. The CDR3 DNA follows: TGCAGTGTCTCTCAGGACAGGCCTGAAGCTTTCTTT. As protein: CSVSQDRPEAFF.

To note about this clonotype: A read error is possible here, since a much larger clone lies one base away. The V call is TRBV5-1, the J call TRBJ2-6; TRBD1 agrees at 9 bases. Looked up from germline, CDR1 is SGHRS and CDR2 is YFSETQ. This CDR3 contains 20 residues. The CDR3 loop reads CASSSPSMGQGSSGANVLIF. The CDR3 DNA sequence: TGCGCCAGCAGCTCCCCTTCAATGGGACAGGGATCCTCTGGGGCCAACGTCCTGATTTTC.

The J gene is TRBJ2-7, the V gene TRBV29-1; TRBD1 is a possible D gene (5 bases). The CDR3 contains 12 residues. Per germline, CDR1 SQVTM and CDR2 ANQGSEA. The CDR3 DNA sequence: TGCATCGTCATGTCGGAAGGGGCTCGGCAGTACTTC. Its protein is CIVMSEGARQYF.

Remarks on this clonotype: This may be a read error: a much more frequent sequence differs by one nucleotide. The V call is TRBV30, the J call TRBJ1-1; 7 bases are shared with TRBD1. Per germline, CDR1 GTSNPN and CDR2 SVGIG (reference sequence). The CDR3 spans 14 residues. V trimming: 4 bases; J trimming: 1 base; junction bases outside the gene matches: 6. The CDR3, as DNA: TGTGCCTGGAACCACAGGACAGGGAACACTGAAGCTTTCTTT. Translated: CAWNHRTGNTEAFF.

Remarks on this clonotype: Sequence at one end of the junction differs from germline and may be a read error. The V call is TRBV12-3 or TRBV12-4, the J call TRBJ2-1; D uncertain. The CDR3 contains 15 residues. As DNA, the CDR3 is TGTACCAGCAGCCCCTTGGCGGTCTCCTACAATGAGGAGTTCTTC. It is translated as CTSSPLAVSYNEEFF.

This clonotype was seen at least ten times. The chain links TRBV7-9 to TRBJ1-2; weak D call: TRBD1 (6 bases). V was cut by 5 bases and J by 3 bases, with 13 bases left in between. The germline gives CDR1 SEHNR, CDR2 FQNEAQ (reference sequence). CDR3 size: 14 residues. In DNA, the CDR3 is TGTGCCAGCAGCCCTCCCTGGACAGACTATGGCTACACCTTC. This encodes CASSPPWTDYGYTF. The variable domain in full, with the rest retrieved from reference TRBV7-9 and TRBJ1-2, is DTGVSQNPRHKITKRGQNVTFRCDPISEHNRLYWYRQTLGQGPEFLTYFQNEAQLEKSRLLSDRFSAERPKGSFSTLEIQRTEQGDSAMYLCASSPPWTDYGYTFGSGTRLTVV.

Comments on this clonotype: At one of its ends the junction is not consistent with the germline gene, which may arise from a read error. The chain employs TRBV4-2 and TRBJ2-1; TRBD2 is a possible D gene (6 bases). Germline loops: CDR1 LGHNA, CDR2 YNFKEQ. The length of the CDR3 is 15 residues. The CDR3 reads CTSCQDWTTGGEQFF. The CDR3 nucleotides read TGTACCAGCTGCCAAGATTGGACTACCGGCGGTGAGCAATTCTTC.

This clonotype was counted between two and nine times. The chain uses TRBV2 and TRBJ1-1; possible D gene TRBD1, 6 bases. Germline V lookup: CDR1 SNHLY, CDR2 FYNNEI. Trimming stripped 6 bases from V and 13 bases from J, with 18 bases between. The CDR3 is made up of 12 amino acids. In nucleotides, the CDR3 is TGTGCCAGCAGGGGGGCCGTACCGGATGTTTTCTTT. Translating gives CASRGAVPDVFF. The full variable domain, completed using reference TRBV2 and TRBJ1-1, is EPEVTQTPSHQVTQMGQEVILRCVPISNHLYFYWYRQILGQKVEFLVSFYNNEISEKSEIFDDQFSVERPDGSNFTLKIRSTKLEDSAMYFCASRGAVPDVFFGQGTRLTVV.

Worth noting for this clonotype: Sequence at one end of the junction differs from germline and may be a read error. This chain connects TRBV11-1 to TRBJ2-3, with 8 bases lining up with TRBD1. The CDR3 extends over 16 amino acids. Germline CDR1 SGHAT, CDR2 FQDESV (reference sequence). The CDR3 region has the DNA TGTACCAGCAACTTAGAATTGGCAGGGGGCTCGGATACGCAGTATTTT. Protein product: CTSNLELAGGSDTQYF.

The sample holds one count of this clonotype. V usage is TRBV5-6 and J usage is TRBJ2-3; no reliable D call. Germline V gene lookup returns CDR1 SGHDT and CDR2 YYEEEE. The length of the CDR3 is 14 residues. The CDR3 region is CVSSSPRNTDTQYF. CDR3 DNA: TGTGTCAGTTCAAGCCCCAGGAACACAGATACGCAGTATTTT.

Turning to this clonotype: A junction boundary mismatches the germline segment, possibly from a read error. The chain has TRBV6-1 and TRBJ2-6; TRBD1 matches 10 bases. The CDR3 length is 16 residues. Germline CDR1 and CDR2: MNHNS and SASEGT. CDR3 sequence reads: CAGTRTGGAGANVLTF. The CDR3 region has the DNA TGCGCCGGTACCAGGACAGGGGGTGCTGGGGCCAACGTCCTGACTTTC.

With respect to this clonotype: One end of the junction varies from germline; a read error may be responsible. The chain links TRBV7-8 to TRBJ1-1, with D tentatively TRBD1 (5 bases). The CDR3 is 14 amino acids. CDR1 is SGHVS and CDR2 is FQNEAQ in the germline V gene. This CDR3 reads CVSSLAGGNSEAFF. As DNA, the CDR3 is TGTGTCAGCAGCCTAGCGGGGGGGAACAGTGAAGCTTTCTTT.

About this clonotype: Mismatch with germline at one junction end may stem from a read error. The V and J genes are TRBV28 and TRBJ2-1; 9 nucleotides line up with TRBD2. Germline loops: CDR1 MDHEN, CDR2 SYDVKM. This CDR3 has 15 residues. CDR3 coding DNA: TGTGCCAGCAGAAATAGCGGGAGCTCCTACGATGAGCAGATCTTC. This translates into CASRNSGSSYDEQIF.

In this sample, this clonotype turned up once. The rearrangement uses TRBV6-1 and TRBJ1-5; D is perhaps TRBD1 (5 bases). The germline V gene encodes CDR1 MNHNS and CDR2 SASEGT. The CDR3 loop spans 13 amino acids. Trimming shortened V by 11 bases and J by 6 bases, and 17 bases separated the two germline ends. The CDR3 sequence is CADSVLQGQPQHF. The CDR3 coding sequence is TGTGCCGACAGTGTACTTCAAGGTCAGCCCCAGCATTTT.

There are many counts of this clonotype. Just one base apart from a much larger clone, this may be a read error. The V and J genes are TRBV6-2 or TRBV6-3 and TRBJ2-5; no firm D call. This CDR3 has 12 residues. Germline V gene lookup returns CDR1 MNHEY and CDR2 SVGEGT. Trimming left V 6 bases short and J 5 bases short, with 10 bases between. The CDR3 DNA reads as TGTGCCAGCAGCAACAGCCATGAGACCCAGTACTTC. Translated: CASSNSHETQYF.

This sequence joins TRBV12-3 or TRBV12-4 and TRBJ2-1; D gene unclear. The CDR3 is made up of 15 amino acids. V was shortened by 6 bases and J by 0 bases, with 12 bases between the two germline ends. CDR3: CASSAMAVSYNEQFF. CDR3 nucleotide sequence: TGTGCCAGCAGCGCCATGGCGGTCTCCTACAATGAGCAGTTCTTC.

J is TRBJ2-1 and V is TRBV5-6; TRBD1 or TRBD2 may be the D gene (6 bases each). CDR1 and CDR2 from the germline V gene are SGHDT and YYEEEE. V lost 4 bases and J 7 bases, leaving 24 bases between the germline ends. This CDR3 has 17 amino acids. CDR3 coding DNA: TGTGCCAGCAGCCTAGCAGGGGCTGCGGGGAGCAGAAATGAGCAGTTCTTC. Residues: CASSLAGAAGSRNEQFF.

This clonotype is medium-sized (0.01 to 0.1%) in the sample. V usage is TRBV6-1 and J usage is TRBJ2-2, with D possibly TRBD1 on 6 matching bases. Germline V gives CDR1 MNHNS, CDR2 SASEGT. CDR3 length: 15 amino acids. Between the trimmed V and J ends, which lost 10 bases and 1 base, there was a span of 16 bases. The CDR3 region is CATGWDTKNTGELFF. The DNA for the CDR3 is TGTGCCACAGGGTGGGACACTAAGAACACCGGGGAGCTGTTTTTT.

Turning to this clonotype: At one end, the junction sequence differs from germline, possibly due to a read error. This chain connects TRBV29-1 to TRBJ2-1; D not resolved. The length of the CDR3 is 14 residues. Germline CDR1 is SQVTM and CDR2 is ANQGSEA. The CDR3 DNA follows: TGCGGCGTTGTTCGGACGGAATCCTACAATAAGCAGTTCTTC. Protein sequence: CGVVRTESYNKQFF.